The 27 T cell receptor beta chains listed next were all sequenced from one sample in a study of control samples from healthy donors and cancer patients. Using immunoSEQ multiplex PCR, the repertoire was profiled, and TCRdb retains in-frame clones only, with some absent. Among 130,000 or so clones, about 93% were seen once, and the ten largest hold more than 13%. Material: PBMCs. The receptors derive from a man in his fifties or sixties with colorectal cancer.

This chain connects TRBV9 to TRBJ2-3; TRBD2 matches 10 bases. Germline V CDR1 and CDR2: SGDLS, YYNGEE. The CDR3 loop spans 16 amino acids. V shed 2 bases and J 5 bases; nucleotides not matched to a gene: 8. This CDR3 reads CASSVRAGGPGDTQYF. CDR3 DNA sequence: TGTGCCAGCAGCGTCCGAGCGGGGGGGCCAGGAGATACGCAGTATTTT.

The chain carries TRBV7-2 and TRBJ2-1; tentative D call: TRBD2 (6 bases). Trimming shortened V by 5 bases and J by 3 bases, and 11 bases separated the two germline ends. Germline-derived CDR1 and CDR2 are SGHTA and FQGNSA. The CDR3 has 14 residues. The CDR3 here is CASSPPGGYNEQFF. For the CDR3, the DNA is TGTGCCAGCAGCCCGCCCGGGGGCTACAATGAGCAGTTCTTC.

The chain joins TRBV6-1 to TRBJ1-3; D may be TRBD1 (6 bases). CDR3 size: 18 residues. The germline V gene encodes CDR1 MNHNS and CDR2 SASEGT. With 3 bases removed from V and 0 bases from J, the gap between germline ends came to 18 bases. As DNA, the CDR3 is TGTGCCAGCAGTGATAGACAGGCTTATACTCTCTCTGGAAACACCATATATTTT. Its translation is CASSDRQAYTLSGNTIYF.

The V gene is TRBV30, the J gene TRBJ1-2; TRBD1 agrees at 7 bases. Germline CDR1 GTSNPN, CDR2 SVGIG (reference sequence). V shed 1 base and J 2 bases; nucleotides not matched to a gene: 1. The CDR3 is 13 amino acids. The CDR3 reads CAWSEGGNYGYTF. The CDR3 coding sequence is TGTGCCTGGAGTGAAGGGGGCAACTATGGCTACACCTTC.

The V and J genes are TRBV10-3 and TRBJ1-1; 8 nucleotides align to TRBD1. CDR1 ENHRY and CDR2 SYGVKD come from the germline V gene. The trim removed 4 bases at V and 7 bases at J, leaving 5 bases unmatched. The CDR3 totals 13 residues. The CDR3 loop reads CAISVPGGFEAFF. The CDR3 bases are TGTGCCATCAGTGTCCCAGGGGGCTTTGAAGCTTTCTTT.

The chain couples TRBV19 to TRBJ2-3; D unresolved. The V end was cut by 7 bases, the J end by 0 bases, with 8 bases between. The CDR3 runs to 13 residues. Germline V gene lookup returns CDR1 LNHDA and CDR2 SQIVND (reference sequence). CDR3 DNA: TGTGCCAGTAAAAGAGCCAGCACAGATACGCAGTATTTT. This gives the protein CASKRASTDTQYF. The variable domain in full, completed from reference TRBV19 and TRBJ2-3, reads DGGITQSPKYLFRKEGQNVTLSCEQNLNHDAMYWYRQDPGQGLRLIYYSQIVNDFQKGDIAEGYSVSREKKESFPLTVTSAQKNPTAFYLCASKRASTDTQYFGPGTRLTVL.

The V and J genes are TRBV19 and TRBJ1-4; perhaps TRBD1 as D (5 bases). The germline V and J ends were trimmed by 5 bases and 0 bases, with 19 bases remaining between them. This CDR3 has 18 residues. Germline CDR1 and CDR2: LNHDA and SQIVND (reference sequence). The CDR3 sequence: CASSHRQILVPTNEKLFF. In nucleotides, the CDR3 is TGTGCCAGTAGTCACCGACAGATTCTAGTTCCAACTAATGAAAAACTGTTTTTT. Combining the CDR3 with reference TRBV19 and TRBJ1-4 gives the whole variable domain DGGITQSPKYLFRKEGQNVTLSCEQNLNHDAMYWYRQDPGQGLRLIYYSQIVNDFQKGDIAEGYSVSREKKESFPLTVTSAQKNPTAFYLCASSHRQILVPTNEKLFFGSGTQLSVL.

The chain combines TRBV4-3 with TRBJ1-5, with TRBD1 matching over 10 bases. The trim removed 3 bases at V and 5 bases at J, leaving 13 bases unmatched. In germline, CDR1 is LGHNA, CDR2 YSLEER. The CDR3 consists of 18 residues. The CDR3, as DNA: TGCGCCAGCAGCCAGGCCTCTCCGGGACAGGGGAACTATCAGCCCCAGCATTTT. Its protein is CASSQASPGQGNYQPQHF.

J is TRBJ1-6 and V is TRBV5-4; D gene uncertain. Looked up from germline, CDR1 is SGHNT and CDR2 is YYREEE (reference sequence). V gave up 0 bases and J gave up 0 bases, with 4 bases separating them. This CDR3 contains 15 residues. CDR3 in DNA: TGTGCCAGCAGCTTGGACAGCTCCTATAATTCACCCCTCCACTTT. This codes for CASSLDSSYNSPLHF.

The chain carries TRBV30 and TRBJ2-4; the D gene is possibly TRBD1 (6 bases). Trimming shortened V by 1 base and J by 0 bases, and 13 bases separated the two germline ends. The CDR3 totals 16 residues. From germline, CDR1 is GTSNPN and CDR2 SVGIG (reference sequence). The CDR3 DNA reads TGTGCCTGGAGTGAACCCGCAGGGGTAGCCAAAAACATTCAGTACTTC. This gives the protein CAWSEPAGVAKNIQYF.

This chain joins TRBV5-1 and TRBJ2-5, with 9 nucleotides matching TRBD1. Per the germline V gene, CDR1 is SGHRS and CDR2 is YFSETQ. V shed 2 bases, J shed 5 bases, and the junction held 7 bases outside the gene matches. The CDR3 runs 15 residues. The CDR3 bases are TGCGCCAGCAGCTTTCAACAGGGGGCTGAGGAGACCCAGTACTTC. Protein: CASSFQQGAEETQYF.

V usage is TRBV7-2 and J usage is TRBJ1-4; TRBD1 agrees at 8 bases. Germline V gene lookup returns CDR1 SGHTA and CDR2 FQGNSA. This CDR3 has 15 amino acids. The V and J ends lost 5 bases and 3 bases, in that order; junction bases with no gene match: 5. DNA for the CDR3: TGTGCCAGCAGCCGGGGGACAGGATCTAATGAAAAACTGTTTTTT. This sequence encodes CASSRGTGSNEKLFF.

The DNA for the CDR3 is TGTGCCAGCTCACATGGACTAGCGGGGGGCACAGATACGCAGTATTTT. This encodes CASSHGLAGGTDTQYF. V and J are TRBV18 and TRBJ2-3; 13 bases line up with TRBD2. The CDR3 runs to 16 residues. Losses at the gene ends were 4 bases for V and 1 base for J; bases not matched to a gene: 2. The germline V gene has CDR1 KGHSH and CDR2 LQKENI.

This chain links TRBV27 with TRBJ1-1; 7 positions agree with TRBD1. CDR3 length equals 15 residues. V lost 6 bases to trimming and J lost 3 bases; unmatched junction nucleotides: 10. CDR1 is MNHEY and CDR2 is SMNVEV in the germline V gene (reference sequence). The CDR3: CASRITGAGDTEAFF. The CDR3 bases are TGTGCCAGCAGGATAACAGGGGCTGGGGACACTGAAGCTTTCTTT.

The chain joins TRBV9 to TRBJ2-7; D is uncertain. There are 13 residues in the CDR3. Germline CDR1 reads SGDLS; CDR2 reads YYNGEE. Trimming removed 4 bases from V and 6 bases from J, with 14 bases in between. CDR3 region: CASSPGDGPEQYF. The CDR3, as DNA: TGTGCCAGCAGCCCGGGCGACGGCCCCGAGCAGTACTTC.

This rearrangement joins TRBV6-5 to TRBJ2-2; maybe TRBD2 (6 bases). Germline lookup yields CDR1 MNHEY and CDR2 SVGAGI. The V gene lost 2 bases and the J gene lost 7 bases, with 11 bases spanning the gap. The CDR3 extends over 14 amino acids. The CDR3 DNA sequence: TGTGCCAGCAGTTACAAGGGGAGGAGCGGGGAGCTGTTTTTT. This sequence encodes CASSYKGRSGELFF.

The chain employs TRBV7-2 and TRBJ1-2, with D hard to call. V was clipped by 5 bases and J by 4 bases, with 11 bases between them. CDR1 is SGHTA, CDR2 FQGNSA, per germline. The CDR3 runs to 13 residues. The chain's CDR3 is CASSTTPSYGYTF. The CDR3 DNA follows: TGTGCCAGCAGCACAACCCCCTCCTATGGCTACACCTTC.

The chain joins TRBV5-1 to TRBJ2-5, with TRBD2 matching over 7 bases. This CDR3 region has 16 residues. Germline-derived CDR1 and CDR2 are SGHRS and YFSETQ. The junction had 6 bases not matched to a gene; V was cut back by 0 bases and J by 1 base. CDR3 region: CASSLGGTGGQETQYF. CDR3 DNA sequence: TGCGCCAGCAGCTTGGGGGGGACGGGGGGCCAAGAGACCCAGTACTTC.

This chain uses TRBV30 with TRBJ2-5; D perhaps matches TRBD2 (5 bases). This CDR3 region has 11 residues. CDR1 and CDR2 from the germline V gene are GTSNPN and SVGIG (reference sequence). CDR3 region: CATGIGETQYF. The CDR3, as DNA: TGTGCGACGGGAATCGGGGAGACCCAGTACTTC.

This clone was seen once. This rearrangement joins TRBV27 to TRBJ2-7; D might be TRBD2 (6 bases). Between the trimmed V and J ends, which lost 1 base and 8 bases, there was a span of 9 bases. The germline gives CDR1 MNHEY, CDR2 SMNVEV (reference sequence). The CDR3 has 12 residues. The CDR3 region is CASSLWGGQQYF. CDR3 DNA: TGTGCCAGCAGTTTATGGGGAGGCCAGCAGTACTTC.

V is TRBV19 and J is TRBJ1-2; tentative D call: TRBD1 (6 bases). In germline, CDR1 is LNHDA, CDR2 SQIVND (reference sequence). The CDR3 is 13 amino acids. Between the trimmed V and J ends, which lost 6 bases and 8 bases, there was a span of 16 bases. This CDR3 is CASRLNGGSGYTF. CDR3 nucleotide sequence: TGTGCCAGTAGACTCAACGGGGGCAGCGGCTACACCTTC.

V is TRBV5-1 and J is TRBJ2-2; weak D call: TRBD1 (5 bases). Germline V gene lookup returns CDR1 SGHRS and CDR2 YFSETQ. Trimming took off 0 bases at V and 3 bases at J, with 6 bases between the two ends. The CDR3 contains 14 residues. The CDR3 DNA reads TGCGCCAGCAGCTTGGGACAGTACACCGGGGAGCTGTTTTTT. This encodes CASSLGQYTGELFF.

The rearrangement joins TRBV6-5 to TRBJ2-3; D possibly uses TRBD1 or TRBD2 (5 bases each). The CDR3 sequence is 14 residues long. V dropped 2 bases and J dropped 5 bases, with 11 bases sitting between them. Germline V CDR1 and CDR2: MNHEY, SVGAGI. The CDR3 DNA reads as TGTGCCAGCAGTTACGGGGCGAGGGGAGATACGCAGTATTTT. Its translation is CASSYGARGDTQYF.

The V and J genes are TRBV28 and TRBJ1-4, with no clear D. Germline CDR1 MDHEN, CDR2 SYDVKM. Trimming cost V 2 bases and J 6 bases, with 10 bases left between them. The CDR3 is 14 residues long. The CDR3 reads CASSLGEVDEKLFF. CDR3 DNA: TGTGCCAGCAGTTTAGGGGAGGTAGATGAAAAACTGTTTTTT.

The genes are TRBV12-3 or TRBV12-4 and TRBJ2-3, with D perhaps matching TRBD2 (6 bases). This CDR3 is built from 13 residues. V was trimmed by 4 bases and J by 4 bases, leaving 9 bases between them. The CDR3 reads CASSYGGPDTQYF. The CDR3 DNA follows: TGTGCCAGCAGTTACGGGGGACCAGATACGCAGTATTTT.

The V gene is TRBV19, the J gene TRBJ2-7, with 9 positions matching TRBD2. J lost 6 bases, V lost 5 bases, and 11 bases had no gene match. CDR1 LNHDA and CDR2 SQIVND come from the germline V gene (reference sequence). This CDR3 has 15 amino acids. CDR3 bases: TGTGCCAGTAGTGCCGATAGCGGGGGCCTATTCGAGCAGTACTTC. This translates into CASSADSGGLFEQYF.

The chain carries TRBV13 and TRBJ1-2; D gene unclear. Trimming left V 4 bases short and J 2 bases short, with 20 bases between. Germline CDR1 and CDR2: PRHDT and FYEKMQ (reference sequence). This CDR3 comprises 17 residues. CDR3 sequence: CASSSLLYSGGNYGYTF. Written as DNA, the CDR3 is TGTGCCAGCAGCTCCCTTCTTTACAGCGGTGGGAACTATGGCTACACCTTC.